The clone carrying this T cell receptor beta chain was counted a single time. The table came from immunoSEQ multiplex PCR; TCRdb's copy has only in-frame clones and leaves some out. The table has fewer than 50,000 clones, approximately 94% seen once. The record originates from a study of T cell changes during pregnancy in multiple sclerosis. Trimming took off 6 bases at V and 6 bases at J, with 8 bases between the two ends. CDR1 and CDR2 (germline): MNHEY, SMNVEV (reference sequence). The CDR3 totals 11 residues. This specimen consisted of CD8+ T cells from peripheral blood mononuclear cells, obtained in the first trimester of pregnancy. The gene calls are TRBV27 and TRBJ1-2; maybe TRBD1 (6 bases). The sequence came from a female donor with multiple sclerosis, enrolled in a pregnancy study. The CDR3 protein is CASSKGDGYTF. The CDR3 DNA reads TGTGCCAGCAGCAAGGGGGATGGCTACACCTTC.